Listed below are T cell receptor beta chains from one sample, sequenced in a study of monozygotic twins with inflammatory bowel disease. TCRdb re-called the 5' RACE reads, yielding one record per CDR3 amino acid sequence without DNA. Recorded for this sample: 300,000 to 400,000 distinct CDR3 sequences. Sample: blood. Every receptor here comes from a human donor with ulcerative colitis or Crohn's disease, or a healthy co-twin of an affected twin (not recorded which). The CDR3 runs from the conserved cysteine through the conserved F or W. Fields, in order: V gene, J gene, CDR3 protein.

TRBV7-2	TRBJ2-2	CASSLQTLGTGELFF
TRBV5-1	TRBJ2-4	CASSLVPGGIIQYF
TRBV30	TRBJ1-1	CAWSPGGNTEAFF
TRBV20-1	TRBJ2-6	CSARDPLGAVSGANVLTF
TRBV7-2	TRBJ1-6	CASRKARNSPLHF
TRBV7-9	TRBJ2-1	CASSAQYFGGYNEQFF
TRBV7-9	TRBJ2-3	CASSSSRSGGSTDTQYF
TRBV12-3/TRBV12-4	TRBJ1-2	CASSPAGVYGYTF
TRBV4-1	TRBJ1-1	CASSPPMNTEAFF
TRBV18	TRBJ1-6	CASSPIPQGNNSPLHF
TRBV29-1	TRBJ2-1	CGGKGARTDNEQFF
TRBV11-2	TRBJ2-5	CASSLDVGGETQYF
TRBV9	TRBJ2-2	CASSVWQLNTGELFF
TRBV7-6	TRBJ2-2	CASSLAPRGNTGELFF
TRBV7-2	TRBJ2-7	CASSSGHPYEQYF
TRBV18	TRBJ2-1	CASSPYSAGGNEQFF
TRBV6-6	TRBJ1-1	CASSTGPGRSEAFF
TRBV20-1	TRBJ2-2	CSARNMRGLSGELFF